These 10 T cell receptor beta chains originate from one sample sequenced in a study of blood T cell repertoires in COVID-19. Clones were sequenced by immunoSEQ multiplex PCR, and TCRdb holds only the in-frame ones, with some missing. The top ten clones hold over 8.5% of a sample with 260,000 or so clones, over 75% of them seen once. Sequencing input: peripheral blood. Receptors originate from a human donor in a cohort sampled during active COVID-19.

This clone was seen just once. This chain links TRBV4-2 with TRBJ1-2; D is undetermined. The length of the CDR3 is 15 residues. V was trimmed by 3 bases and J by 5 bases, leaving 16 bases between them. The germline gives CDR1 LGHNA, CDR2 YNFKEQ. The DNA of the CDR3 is TGTGCCAGCAGCCAGGGAGGAATGTGGATTTATGGCTACACCTTC. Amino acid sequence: CASSQGGMWIYGYTF.

In DNA form, the CDR3 reads TGTGCCACCAGTGATTTAAAGGGGGCAAGCGGCTACACCTTC. The encoded protein is CATSDLKGASGYTF. The rearrangement joins TRBV24-1 to TRBJ1-2, with 7 bases that match TRBD1. CDR3 length equals 14 residues. J gave up 8 bases and V 1 base, and 6 bases lay outside the gene matches. In germline, CDR1 is KGHDR, CDR2 SFDVKD.

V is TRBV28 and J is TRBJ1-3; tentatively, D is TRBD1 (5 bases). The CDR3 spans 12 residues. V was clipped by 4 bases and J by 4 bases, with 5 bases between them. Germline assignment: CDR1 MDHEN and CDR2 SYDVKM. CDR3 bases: TGTGCCAGCAGTTCAGGGGGAAACACCATATATTTT. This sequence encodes CASSSGGNTIYF.

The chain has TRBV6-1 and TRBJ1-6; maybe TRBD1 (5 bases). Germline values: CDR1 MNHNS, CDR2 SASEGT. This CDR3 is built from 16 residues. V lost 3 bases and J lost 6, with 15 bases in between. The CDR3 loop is CASSDNRGAGNSPLHF. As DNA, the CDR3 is TGTGCCAGCAGTGATAATAGGGGCGCCGGTAATTCACCCCTCCACTTT.

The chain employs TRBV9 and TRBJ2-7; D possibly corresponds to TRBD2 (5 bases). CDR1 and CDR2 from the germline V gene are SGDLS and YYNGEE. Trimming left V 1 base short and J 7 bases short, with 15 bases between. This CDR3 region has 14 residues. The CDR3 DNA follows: TGTGCCAGCAGCGTAACCGGTCTTGGGAGTGAGCAGTACTTC. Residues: CASSVTGLGSEQYF.

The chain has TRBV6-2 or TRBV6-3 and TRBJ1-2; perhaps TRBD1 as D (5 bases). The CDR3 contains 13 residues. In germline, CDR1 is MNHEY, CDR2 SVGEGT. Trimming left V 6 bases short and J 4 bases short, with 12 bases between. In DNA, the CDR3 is TGTGCCAGCAGCAACACAGGAGTCTATGGCTACACCTTC. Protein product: CASSNTGVYGYTF.

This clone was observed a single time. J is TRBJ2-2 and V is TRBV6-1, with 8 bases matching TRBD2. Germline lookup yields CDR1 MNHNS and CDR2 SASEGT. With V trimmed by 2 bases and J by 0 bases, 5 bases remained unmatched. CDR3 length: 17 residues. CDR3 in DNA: TGTGCCAGCAGTGAACCGATACTAGCGGCGAACACCGGGGAGCTGTTTTTT. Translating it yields CASSEPILAANTGELFF.

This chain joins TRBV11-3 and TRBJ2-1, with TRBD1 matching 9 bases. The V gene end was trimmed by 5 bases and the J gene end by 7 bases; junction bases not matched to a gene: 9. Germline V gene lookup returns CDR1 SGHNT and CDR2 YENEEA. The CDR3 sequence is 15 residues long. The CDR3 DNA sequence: TGTGCCAGCAGCAATGGGGGACAGGGAACAAATGAGCAGTTCTTC. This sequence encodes CASSNGGQGTNEQFF.

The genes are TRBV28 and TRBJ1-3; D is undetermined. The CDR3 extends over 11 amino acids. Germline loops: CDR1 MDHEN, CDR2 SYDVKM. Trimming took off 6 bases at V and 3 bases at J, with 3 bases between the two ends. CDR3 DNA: TGTGCCAGCAGGTATGGAAACACCATATATTTT. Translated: CASRYGNTIYF. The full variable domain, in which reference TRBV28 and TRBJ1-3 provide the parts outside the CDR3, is DVKVTQSSRYLVKRTGEKVFLECVQDMDHENMFWYRQDPGLGLRLIYFSYDVKMKEKGDIPEGYSVSREKKERFSLILESASTNQTSMYLCASRYGNTIYFGEGSWLTVV.

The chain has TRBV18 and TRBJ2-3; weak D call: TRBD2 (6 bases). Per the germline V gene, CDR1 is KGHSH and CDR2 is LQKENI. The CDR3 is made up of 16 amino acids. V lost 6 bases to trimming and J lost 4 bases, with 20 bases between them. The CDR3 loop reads CASSFGMAGGADTQYF. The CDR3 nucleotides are TGTGCCAGCTCCTTCGGGATGGCTGGCGGGGCAGATACGCAGTATTTT.